The rows below give T cell receptor beta chains drawn from one sample of a study of beta chain features in type 1 diabetes. Assay: immunoSEQ multiplex PCR; the TCRdb copy retains only in-frame clones and omits some. Found here are 500,000 to 800,000 clones, around 12% of them singletons; the top ten hold around 0.12%. Sequencing was carried out using naive CD4+ T cells from blood. The receptor set was obtained from a man aged 25 to 40 with type 1 diabetes. CDR3s include the opening cysteine and the closing phenylalanine or tryptophan. The D gene is left open where the match is weak. Clone size is not always given. Where it is, it says once, few, many or a class for expanded clones.

V gene	D gene	clone size	J gene	CDR3 length	CDR3 protein	CDR3 DNA
TRBV7-2	-	few	TRBJ2-7	11	CASSLQSEQYF	TGTGCCAGCAGCCTACAATCCGAGCAGTACTTC
TRBV7-9	-	-	TRBJ2-1	18	CASSFRPSMGTWINEQFF	TGTGCCAGCAGCTTCCGTCCTTCAATGGGTACGTGGATCAATGAGCAGTTCTTC
TRBV28	-	-	TRBJ2-5	14	CASSFRVPLETQYF	TGTGCCAGCAGTTTTAGGGTACCTTTGGAGACCCAGTACTTC
TRBV5-1	-	few	TRBJ2-7	13	CASSRGTAEEQYF	TGCGCCAGCAGCCGGGGGACAGCGGAGGAGCAGTACTTC
TRBV19	TRBD2	-	TRBJ2-1	14	CASRPAAGGNEQFF	TGTGCCAGTAGACCGGCCGCGGGGGGGAATGAGCAGTTCTTC
TRBV5-1	-	-	TRBJ2-5	13	CASSLDNQETQYF	TGCGCCAGCAGCTTGGACAACCAAGAGACCCAGTACTTC
TRBV5-1	-	-	TRBJ2-1	15	CASSLGAGSYNEQFF	TGCGCCAGCAGCTTGGGGGCGGGTTCCTACAATGAGCAGTTCTTC
TRBV27	-	few	TRBJ1-4	14	CASRMTANNEKLFF	TGTGCCAGCAGGATGACAGCTAATAATGAAAAACTGTTTTTT
TRBV9	-	-	TRBJ2-2	12	CASSPVEGKLFF	TGTGCCAGCAGCCCCGTAGAGGGGAAGCTGTTTTTT
TRBV18	-	few	TRBJ2-3	14	CASSPLGFADTQYF	TGTGCCAGCTCACCACTCGGTTTCGCAGATACGCAGTATTTT
TRBV5-1	TRBD1	-	TRBJ1-2	13	CASSPGGMDGYTF	TGCGCCAGCAGCCCAGGGGGAATGGATGGCTACACCTTC
TRBV7-2	TRBD2	-	TRBJ2-1	15	CASSFGTSGNNEQFF	TGTGCCAGCAGCTTTGGGACTAGCGGCAACAATGAGCAGTTCTTC
TRBV5-1	-	once	TRBJ1-2	15	CASSLGGTPDYGYTF	TGCGCCAGCAGCTTGGGGGGAACACCCGACTATGGCTACACCTTC
TRBV7-2	-	-	TRBJ1-5	15	CASSFAGRGNQPQHF	TGTGCCAGCAGCTTTGCAGGGAGAGGCAATCAGCCCCAGCATTTT
TRBV4-3	-	-	TRBJ1-6	17	CASSQDAGHNLNSPLHF	TGCGCCAGCAGCCAAGATGCAGGACACAACCTTAATTCACCCCTCCACTTT
TRBV7-2	-	few	TRBJ1-4	14	CASSLGIYNEKLFF	TGTGCCAGCAGCTTAGGGATTTATAATGAAAAACTGTTTTTT
TRBV7-8	TRBD1	-	TRBJ2-7	17	CASSFRSRDRVFYEQYF	TGTGCCAGCAGCTTCCGATCCCGGGACAGGGTTTTCTACGAGCAGTACTTC
TRBV28	-	-	TRBJ1-6	10	CASSTEALHF	TGTGCCAGCAGCACAGAAGCCCTCCACTTT
TRBV4-2	-	-	TRBJ1-1	14	CASSQAMTADEAFF	TGTGCCAGCAGCCAAGCGATGACTGCGGATGAAGCTTTCTTT
TRBV7-2	-	few	TRBJ2-5	12	CASSKQGETQYF	TGTGCCAGCAGCAAACAGGGAGAGACCCAGTACTTC
TRBV9	-	-	TRBJ2-6	16	CASSSGQSSGANVLTF	TGTGCCAGCAGCTCCGGACAATCCTCTGGGGCCAACGTCCTGACTTTC
TRBV2	TRBD1	-	TRBJ1-1	16	CASSRDSALGNTEAFF	TGTGCCAGCAGTCGGGACAGCGCCTTAGGGAACACTGAAGCTTTCTTT
TRBV28	TRBD2	few	TRBJ2-2	14	CASSFGGGTGELFF	TGTGCCAGCAGTTTCGGGGGGGGCACCGGGGAGCTGTTTTTT
TRBV7-8	TRBD1	few	TRBJ1-6	14	CASSYRDRYSPLHF	TGTGCCAGCAGCTACCGGGACAGATATTCACCCCTCCACTTT
TRBV18	-	-	TRBJ1-2	14	CASSPKGANYGYTF	TGTGCCAGCTCACCAAAGGGGGCTAACTATGGCTACACCTTC
TRBV7-9	TRBD1	-	TRBJ1-1	16	CASSGWTGGSNTEAFF	TGTGCCAGCAGCGGGTGGACAGGCGGTTCGAACACTGAAGCTTTCTTT
TRBV9	-	-	TRBJ2-5	16	CASSRLTGTHQETQYF	TGTGCCAGCAGCAGATTGACCGGGACACACCAAGAGACCCAGTACTTC
TRBV27	-	-	TRBJ2-5	14	CASSLSKGLRTQYF	TGTGCCAGCAGTTTATCGAAGGGACTTCGGACCCAGTACTTC
TRBV28	TRBD2	few	TRBJ2-5	17	CASRFIPSAGGKETQYF	TGTGCCAGCAGGTTTATCCCTTCAGCGGGGGGGAAAGAGACCCAGTACTTC
TRBV2	TRBD1	few	TRBJ2-3	12	CASRGQGDTQYF	TGTGCCAGCAGGGGACAGGGGGATACGCAGTATTTT
TRBV7-2	-	few	TRBJ2-7	12	CASSRQPDEQYF	TGTGCCAGCAGCAGGCAGCCGGACGAGCAGTACTTC
TRBV10-3	TRBD1	-	TRBJ2-3	13	CAIRVQGTDTQYF	TGTGCCATCAGAGTACAGGGGACAGATACGCAGTATTTT
TRBV27	-	few	TRBJ2-6	15	CASSPTNSGANVLTF	TGTGCCAGCAGTCCGACAAACTCTGGGGCCAACGTCCTGACTTTC
TRBV18	-	few	TRBJ2-1	14	CASSPRTENNEQFF	TGTGCCAGCTCACCACGGACAGAGAACAATGAGCAGTTCTTC
TRBV18	-	few	TRBJ2-2	16	CATRLLGLQESGELFF	TGTGCCACCCGATTACTGGGGTTGCAAGAGTCCGGGGAGCTGTTTTTT
TRBV30	-	few	TRBJ1-4	13	CAWSRPTNEKLFF	TGTGCCTGGAGTAGGCCAACTAATGAAAAACTGTTTTTT
TRBV4-3	-	few	TRBJ1-1	14	CASSLRDTNTEAFF	TGCGCCAGCAGCCTCCGGGACACAAACACTGAAGCTTTCTTT
TRBV29-1	TRBD1	few	TRBJ1-2	15	CSVDPPGQGNYGYTF	TGCAGCGTTGACCCCCCGGGACAGGGGAACTATGGCTACACCTTC
TRBV6-6	-	-	TRBJ1-5	15	CASSYEDYSNQPQHF	TGTGCCAGCAGTTACGAAGACTATAGCAATCAGCCCCAGCATTTT
TRBV6-6	-	-	TRBJ2-3	13	CATQEASTDTQYF	TGTGCCACCCAAGAGGCCAGCACAGATACGCAGTATTTT
TRBV6-6	-	-	TRBJ2-1	12	CASSLGAGEQFF	TGTGCCAGCAGTTTGGGGGCGGGGGAGCAGTTCTTC
TRBV6-6	TRBD2	-	TRBJ2-1	15	CASKLAGGLYNEQFF	TGTGCCAGCAAGCTAGCGGGGGGGTTATACAATGAGCAGTTCTTC
TRBV7-9	TRBD1	-	TRBJ1-6	13	CASSPRTGVGVHF	TGTGCCAGCAGTCCGCGGACAGGGGTTGGGGTCCACTTT
TRBV27	TRBD1	-	TRBJ1-1	15	CASSPLTGSLTEAFF	TGTGCCAGCAGTCCCTTGACAGGGAGCTTGACTGAAGCTTTCTTT
TRBV19	-	-	TRBJ2-2	13	CASTGVNTGELFF	TGTGCCAGCACGGGAGTAAACACCGGGGAGCTGTTTTTT